Below, 19 T cell receptor beta chains from the same sample are listed, as sequenced in a study of cytomegalovirus exposure and HLA in healthy donors. The PCR was carried out with 60 Vbeta primers and 13 Jbeta primers. Sequencing was performed with immunoSEQ multiplex PCR; in TCRdb, only in-frame clones are kept and a portion is missing. The data show over 150,000 clones, roughly 80% seen once. The sequencing input was PBMCs. These receptors were obtained from a woman under 40 in good health and CMV-seropositive.

The V call is TRBV10-2, the J call TRBJ2-7; 7 nucleotides line up with TRBD2. This CDR3 spans 15 amino acids. V shed 3 bases and J 0 bases; nucleotides not matched to a gene: 5. Germline lookup yields CDR1 WSHSY and CDR2 SAAADI. CDR3 sequence (DNA): TGCGCCAGCAGTGATTCAGCTAGCGGCTCCTACGAGCAGTACTTC. It encodes CASSDSASGSYEQYF.

This chain joins TRBV10-3 and TRBJ2-7, with D possibly matching TRBD1 (7 bases). CDR1 ENHRY and CDR2 SYGVKD come from the germline V gene. With 8 bases removed from V and 0 bases from J, the gap between germline ends came to 11 bases. CDR3 length equals 13 residues. CDR3 in amino acids: CAIGGTVSYEQYF. The CDR3 bases are TGTGCCATCGGCGGGACAGTCTCCTACGAGCAGTACTTC.

The chain is built from TRBV6-1 and TRBJ1-2; D is perhaps TRBD1 (6 bases). In germline, CDR1 is MNHNS, CDR2 SASEGT. The CDR3 runs to 12 residues. V dropped 7 bases and J dropped 4 bases, with 10 bases sitting between them. CDR3 protein: CASITDSYGYTF. CDR3 DNA: TGTGCCAGCATCACGGACAGCTATGGCTACACCTTC.

The rearrangement uses TRBV9 and TRBJ2-7; 8 nucleotides match TRBD2. This CDR3 is 15 amino acids long. V lost 0 bases to trimming and J lost 0 bases; unmatched junction nucleotides: 2. The germline V gene has CDR1 SGDLS and CDR2 YYNGEE. CDR3 bases: TGTGCCAGCAGCGTAGAAGGGACTAGCTCCTACGAGCAGTACTTC. Amino acids: CASSVEGTSSYEQYF.

Here the CDR3 DNA reads TGTGCCATCAGTACAGCCCCAGGTGAGAACGAGCAGTACTTC. Its protein is CAISTAPGENEQYF. The chain combines TRBV10-3 with TRBJ2-7, with D uncertain. V was clipped by 5 bases and J by 5 bases, with 16 bases between them. This CDR3 has 14 residues. Germline V gene data show CDR1 as ENHRY and CDR2 as SYGVKD.

The V and J genes are TRBV15 and TRBJ1-1; no clear D. CDR3 length: 14 residues. The V and J ends lost 7 bases and 3 bases respectively, with 15 bases between them. Germline-derived CDR1 and CDR2 are LNHNV and YYDKDF (reference sequence). CDR3 in DNA: TGTGCCACCAACAGTGGGAGGCAGTACACTGAAGCTTTCTTT. It is translated as CATNSGRQYTEAFF.

CDR3 in DNA: TGTGCCAGCAGCCCGACTAGCGGGAGTGCCGGGGAGCTGTTTTTT. Translating gives CASSPTSGSAGELFF. V usage is TRBV5-6 and J usage is TRBJ2-2; the match to TRBD2 covers 12 bases. Germline CDR1 reads SGHDT; CDR2 reads YYEEEE. After removal of 4 bases from V and 6 bases from J, the junction contained 4 bases not matched to a gene. This CDR3 has 15 amino acids.

This clone was picked up one time. The chain carries TRBV27 and TRBJ2-1; the D gene is possibly TRBD1 (6 bases). The length of the CDR3 is 14 residues. From germline, CDR1 is MNHEY and CDR2 SMNVEV (reference sequence). V was cut by 2 bases and J by 7 bases, with 12 bases left in between. CDR3 residues: CASSLRLQGNEQFF. In nucleotides, the CDR3 is TGTGCCAGCAGTTTACGATTACAGGGTAATGAGCAGTTCTTC.

The chain combines TRBV10-2 with TRBJ2-7; D perhaps matches TRBD1 (5 bases). V shed 2 bases and J shed 0 bases, with 11 bases lying between them. The CDR3 length is 15 residues. CDR1 and CDR2 from the germline V gene are WSHSY and SAAADI. The CDR3 nucleotides are TGCGCCAGCAGTGAGGGGGCGGCTCTCTCCTACGAGCAGTACTTC. Its translation: CASSEGAALSYEQYF.

The gene calls are TRBV5-6 and TRBJ2-5, with D possibly being TRBD1 (6 bases). Matching the DNA end better, TRBJ2-7 makes the J call doubtful. CDR1 and CDR2 from the germline V gene are SGHDT and YYEEEE. This CDR3 is built from 16 residues. The CDR3 sequence is CASSPAGDFGPYEQYF. As DNA, the CDR3 is TGTGCCAGCAGTCCGGCAGGGGATTTTGGACCCTACGAGCAGTACTTC.

The rearrangement links TRBV21-1 to TRBJ2-3; TRBD2 reflects the table's D call only, with no check against the DNA. TRBV21-1 is shown as a pseudogene. The CDR3 has 20 amino acids. The CDR3 here is CASSKALQRGRPSSTDTQYF. DNA of the CDR3: TGTGCCAGCAGCAAAGCGCTGCAGCGGGGGAGACCCTCTAGCACAGATACGCAGTATTTT.

The chain joins TRBV5-6 to TRBJ2-1; a weak D match, TRBD1 (6 bases). The CDR3 consists of 14 residues. Looked up from germline, CDR1 is SGHDT and CDR2 is YYEEEE. Trimming pared 1 base from V and 7 bases from J, leaving 12 bases between. CDR3 DNA: TGTGCCAGCAGCTTGAGGGGGAGAGCAAATGAGCAGTTCTTC. It is translated as CASSLRGRANEQFF.

The rearrangement uses TRBV5-1 and TRBJ2-1, with D tentatively TRBD1 (5 bases). V gave up 1 base and J gave up 10 bases, with 21 bases separating them. Germline values: CDR1 SGHRS, CDR2 YFSETQ. This CDR3 has 16 amino acids. The CDR3 is CASSLKTGQKGSEQFF. The CDR3 nucleotides are TGCGCCAGCAGCTTGAAAACAGGCCAAAAGGGGTCGGAGCAGTTCTTC.

V is TRBV7-9 and J is TRBJ2-1, with D possibly matching TRBD2 (6 bases). The CDR3 has 15 amino acids. Trimming left V 5 bases short and J 6 bases short, with 17 bases between. Germline V CDR1 and CDR2: SEHNR, FQNEAQ (reference sequence). This CDR3 reads CASSPSVTKSNEQFF. CDR3 DNA sequence: TGTGCCAGCAGCCCTAGCGTTACCAAATCCAATGAGCAGTTCTTC.

The chain recombines TRBV9 with TRBJ2-1; tentatively, D is TRBD2 (5 bases). In germline, CDR1 is SGDLS, CDR2 YYNGEE. Deletions cut 4 bases from V and 2 bases from J, with 7 bases between. CDR3 length: 13 amino acids. DNA for the CDR3: TGTGCCAGCAGCTTCGGGACCTACAATGAGCAGTTCTTC. Translating it yields CASSFGTYNEQFF.

The chain couples TRBV6-4 to TRBJ1-5; D remains unclear. Between the trimmed V and J ends, which lost 3 bases and 2 bases, there was a span of 8 bases. The CDR3 runs to 14 residues. Germline CDR1 and CDR2: MRHNA and SNTAGT. This CDR3 is CASSELGGNQPQHF. The CDR3 DNA sequence: TGTGCCAGCAGTGAGTTGGGCGGCAATCAGCCCCAGCATTTT.

The rearrangement joins TRBV7-9 to TRBJ2-1, with D hard to call. V was trimmed by 4 bases and J by 5 bases, leaving 9 bases between them. Germline CDR1 SEHNR, CDR2 FQNEAQ (reference sequence). The CDR3 covers 13 residues. The CDR3, as DNA: TGTGCCAGCAGCTCTCGACTTAACAATGAGCAGTTCTTC. It encodes CASSSRLNNEQFF.

The chain recombines TRBV19 with TRBJ2-1; possibly TRBD2 for D (6 bases). With 3 bases removed from V and 10 bases from J, the gap between germline ends came to 13 bases. Looked up from germline, CDR1 is LNHDA and CDR2 is SQIVND (reference sequence). The CDR3 has 13 amino acids. In DNA, the CDR3 is TGTGCCAGTAGTATTGGGGGGTCCGGCGAGCAGTTCTTC. This sequence encodes CASSIGGSGEQFF.

This chain connects TRBV5-1 to TRBJ2-5, with D perhaps TRBD2 (5 bases). V lost 0 bases, J lost 5 bases, and 8 bases lay in between. From germline, CDR1 is SGHRS and CDR2 YFSETQ. The CDR3 covers 13 residues. The CDR3 here is CASSLGESETQYF. CDR3 nucleotide sequence: TGCGCCAGCAGCTTGGGGGAGTCGGAGACCCAGTACTTC.